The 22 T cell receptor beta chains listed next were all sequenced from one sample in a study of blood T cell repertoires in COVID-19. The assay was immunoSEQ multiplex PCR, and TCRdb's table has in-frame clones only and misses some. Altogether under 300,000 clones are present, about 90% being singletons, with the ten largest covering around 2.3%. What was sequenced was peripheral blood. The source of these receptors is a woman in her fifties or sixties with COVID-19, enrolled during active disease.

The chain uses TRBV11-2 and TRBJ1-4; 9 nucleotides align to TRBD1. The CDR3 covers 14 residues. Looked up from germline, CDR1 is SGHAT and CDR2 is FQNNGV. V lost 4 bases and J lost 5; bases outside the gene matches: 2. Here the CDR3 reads CASSSGQGNEKLFF. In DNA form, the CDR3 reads TGTGCCAGCAGCTCGGGACAGGGAAATGAAAAACTGTTTTTT.

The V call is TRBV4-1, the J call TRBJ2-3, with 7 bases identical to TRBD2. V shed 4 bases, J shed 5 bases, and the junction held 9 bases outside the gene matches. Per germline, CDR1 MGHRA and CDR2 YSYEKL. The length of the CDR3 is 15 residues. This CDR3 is CASSPGRARGDTQYF. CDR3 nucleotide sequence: TGCGCCAGCAGCCCTGGGAGGGCCCGGGGAGATACGCAGTATTTT.

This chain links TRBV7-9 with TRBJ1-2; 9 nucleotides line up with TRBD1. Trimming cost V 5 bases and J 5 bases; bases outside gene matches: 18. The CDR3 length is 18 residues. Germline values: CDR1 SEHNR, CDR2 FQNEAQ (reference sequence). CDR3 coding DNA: TGTGCCAGCAGCGCTGGACAGGGGAGAGTGCGGGGAGAGTATGGCTACACCTTC. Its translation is CASSAGQGRVRGEYGYTF.

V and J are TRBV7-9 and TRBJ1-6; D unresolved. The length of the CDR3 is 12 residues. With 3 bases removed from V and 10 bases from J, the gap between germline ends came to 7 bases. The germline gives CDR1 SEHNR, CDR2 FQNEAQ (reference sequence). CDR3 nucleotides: TGTGCCAGCAGCTTCGAGAGATCACCCCTCCACTTT. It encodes CASSFERSPLHF.

CDR3 sequence reads: CASSYSGPGYEQYF. DNA of the CDR3: TGTGCCAGCAGTTACTCGGGCCCGGGGTACGAGCAGTACTTC. The chain recombines TRBV6-2 or TRBV6-3 with TRBJ2-7; D perhaps matches TRBD2 (5 bases). The CDR3 runs 14 residues. The V and J ends lost 0 bases and 4 bases respectively, with 10 bases between them. In germline, CDR1 is MNHEY, CDR2 SVGEGT.

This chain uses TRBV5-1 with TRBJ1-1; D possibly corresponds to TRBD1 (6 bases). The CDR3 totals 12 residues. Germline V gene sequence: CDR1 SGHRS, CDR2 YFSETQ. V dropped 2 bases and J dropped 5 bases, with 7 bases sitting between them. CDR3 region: CASSFGQTEAFF. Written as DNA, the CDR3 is TGCGCCAGCAGCTTTGGACAGACTGAAGCTTTCTTT.

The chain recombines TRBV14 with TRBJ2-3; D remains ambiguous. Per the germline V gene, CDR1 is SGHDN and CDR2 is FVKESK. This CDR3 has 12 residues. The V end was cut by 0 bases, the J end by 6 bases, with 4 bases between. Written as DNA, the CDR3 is TGTGCCAGCAGCCAAGATCCGGATACGCAGTATTTT. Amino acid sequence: CASSQDPDTQYF.

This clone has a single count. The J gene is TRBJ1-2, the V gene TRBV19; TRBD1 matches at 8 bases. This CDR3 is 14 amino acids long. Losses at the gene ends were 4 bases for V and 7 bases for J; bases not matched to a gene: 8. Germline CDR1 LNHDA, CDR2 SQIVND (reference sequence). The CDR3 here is CASSKEDRVPGYTF. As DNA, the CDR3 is TGTGCCAGTAGTAAAGAGGACAGGGTGCCTGGCTACACCTTC. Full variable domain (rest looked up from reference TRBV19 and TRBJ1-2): DGGITQSPKYLFRKEGQNVTLSCEQNLNHDAMYWYRQDPGQGLRLIYYSQIVNDFQKGDIAEGYSVSREKKESFPLTVTSAQKNPTAFYLCASSKEDRVPGYTFGSGTRLTVV.

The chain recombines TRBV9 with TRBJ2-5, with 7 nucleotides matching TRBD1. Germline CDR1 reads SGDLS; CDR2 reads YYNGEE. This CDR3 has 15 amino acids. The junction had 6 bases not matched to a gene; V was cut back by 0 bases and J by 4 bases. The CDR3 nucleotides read TGTGCCAGCAGCGTAGGTCCCAGGGGGACAGAGACCCAGTACTTC. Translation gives CASSVGPRGTETQYF.

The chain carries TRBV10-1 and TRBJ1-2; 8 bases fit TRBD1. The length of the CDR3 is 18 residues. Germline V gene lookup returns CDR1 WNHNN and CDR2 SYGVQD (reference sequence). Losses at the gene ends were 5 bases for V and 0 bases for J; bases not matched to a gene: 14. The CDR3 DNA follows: TGCGCCAGCAGTCAACTCCCGGGACAGGCGAACTCTAACTATGGCTACACCTTC. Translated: CASSQLPGQANSNYGYTF.

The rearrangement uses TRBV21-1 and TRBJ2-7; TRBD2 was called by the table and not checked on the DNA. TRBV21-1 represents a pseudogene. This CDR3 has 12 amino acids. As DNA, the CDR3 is TGTGCCAGCAGTTCACGAGGCGACGAGCAGTACTTC. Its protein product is CASSSRGDEQYF.

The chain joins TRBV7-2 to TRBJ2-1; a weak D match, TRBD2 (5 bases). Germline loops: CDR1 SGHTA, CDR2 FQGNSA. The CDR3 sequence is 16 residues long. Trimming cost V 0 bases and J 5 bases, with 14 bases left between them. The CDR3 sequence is CASSLAPHGVNNEQFF. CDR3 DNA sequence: TGTGCCAGCAGCTTAGCGCCCCACGGGGTAAACAATGAGCAGTTCTTC.

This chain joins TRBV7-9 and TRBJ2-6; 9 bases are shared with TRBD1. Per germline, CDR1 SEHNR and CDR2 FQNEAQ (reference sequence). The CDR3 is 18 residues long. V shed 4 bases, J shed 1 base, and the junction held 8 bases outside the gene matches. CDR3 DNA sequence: TGTGCCAGCAGCTCGCCGCCGGGACAGGGATCTGGGGCCAACGTCCTGACTTTC. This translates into CASSSPPGQGSGANVLTF.

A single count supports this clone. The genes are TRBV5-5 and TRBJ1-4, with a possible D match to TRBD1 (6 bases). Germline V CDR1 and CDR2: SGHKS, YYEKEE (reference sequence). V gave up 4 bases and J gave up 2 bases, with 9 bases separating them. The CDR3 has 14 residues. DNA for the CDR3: TGTGCCAGCAGCCGGACAGCTACTAATGAAAAACTGTTTTTT. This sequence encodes CASSRTATNEKLFF.

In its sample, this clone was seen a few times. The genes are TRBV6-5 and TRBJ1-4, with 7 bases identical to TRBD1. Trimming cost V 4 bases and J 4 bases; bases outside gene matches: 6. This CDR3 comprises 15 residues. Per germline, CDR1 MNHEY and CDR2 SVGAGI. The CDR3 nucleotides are TGTGCCAGCAGTTCCGGGGACAGCTATAATGAAAAACTGTTTTTT. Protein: CASSSGDSYNEKLFF.

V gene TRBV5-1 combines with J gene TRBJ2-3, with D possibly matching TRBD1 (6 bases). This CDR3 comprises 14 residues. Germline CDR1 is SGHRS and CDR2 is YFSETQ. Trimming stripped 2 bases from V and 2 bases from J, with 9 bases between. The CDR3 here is CASSLDRNTDTQYF. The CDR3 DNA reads TGCGCCAGCAGCTTAGACAGGAACACAGATACGCAGTATTTT. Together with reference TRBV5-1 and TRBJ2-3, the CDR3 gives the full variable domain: KAGVTQTPRYLIKTRGQQVTLSCSPISGHRSVSWYQQTPGQGLQFLFEYFSETQRNKGNFPGRFSGRQFSNSRSEMNVSTLELGDSALYLCASSLDRNTDTQYFGPGTRLTVL.

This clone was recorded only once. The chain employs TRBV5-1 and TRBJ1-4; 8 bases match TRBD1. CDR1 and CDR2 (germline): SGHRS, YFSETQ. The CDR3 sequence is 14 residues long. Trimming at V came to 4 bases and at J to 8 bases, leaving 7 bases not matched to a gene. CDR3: CASSVDREGEKLFF. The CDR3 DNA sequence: TGCGCCAGCAGCGTGGACAGGGAGGGGGAAAAACTGTTTTTT.

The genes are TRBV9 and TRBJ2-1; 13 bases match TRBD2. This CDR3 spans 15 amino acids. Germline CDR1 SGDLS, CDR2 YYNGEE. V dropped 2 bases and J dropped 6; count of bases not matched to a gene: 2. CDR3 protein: CASSVTSGGINEQFF. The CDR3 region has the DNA TGTGCCAGCAGCGTGACTAGCGGGGGGATCAATGAGCAGTTCTTC.

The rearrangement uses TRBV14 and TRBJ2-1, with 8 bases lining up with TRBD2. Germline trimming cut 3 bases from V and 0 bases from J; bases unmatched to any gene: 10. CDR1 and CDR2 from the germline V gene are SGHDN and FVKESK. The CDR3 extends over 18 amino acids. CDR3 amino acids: CASSHPSTSAFSYNEQFF. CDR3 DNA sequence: TGTGCCAGCAGCCATCCTTCGACTAGCGCGTTCTCCTACAATGAGCAGTTCTTC. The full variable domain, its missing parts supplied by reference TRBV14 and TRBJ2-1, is EAGVTQFPSHSVIEKGQTVTLRCDPISGHDNLYWYRRVMGKEIKFLLHFVKESKQDESGMPNNRFLAERTGGTYSTLKVQPAELEDSGVYFCASSHPSTSAFSYNEQFFGPGTRLTVL.

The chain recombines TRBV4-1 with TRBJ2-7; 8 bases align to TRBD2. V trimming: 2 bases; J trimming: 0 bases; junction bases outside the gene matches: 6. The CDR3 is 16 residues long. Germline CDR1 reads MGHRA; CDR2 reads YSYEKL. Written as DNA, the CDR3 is TGCGCCAGCAGCCAACCGGAGCGGGGGAGCTCCTACGAGCAGTACTTC. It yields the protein CASSQPERGSSYEQYF.

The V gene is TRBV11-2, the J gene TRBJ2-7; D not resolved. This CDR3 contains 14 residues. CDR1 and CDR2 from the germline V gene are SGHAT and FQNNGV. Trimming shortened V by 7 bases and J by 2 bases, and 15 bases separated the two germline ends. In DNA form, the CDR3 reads TGTGCCAGCACCCACGACTTGCCCCCCTACGAGCAGTACTTC. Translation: CASTHDLPPYEQYF.

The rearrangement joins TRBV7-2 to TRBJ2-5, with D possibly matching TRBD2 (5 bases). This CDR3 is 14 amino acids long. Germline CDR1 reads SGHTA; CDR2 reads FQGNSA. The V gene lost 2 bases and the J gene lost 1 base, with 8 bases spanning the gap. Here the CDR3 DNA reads TGTGCCAGCAGCTTAACGGGGAGCCAAGAGACCCAGTACTTC. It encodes CASSLTGSQETQYF.